This T cell receptor beta chain emerged from a study of blood T cell repertoires in COVID-19. Study summary: Material from acute and convalescent COVID-19 was sourced from the United States, Italy and Spain. Nucleic acid was either cDNA or gDNA, and it came from T cells, B-cell-depleted T cells, or PBMCs.

Germline CDR1 reads SGHRS; CDR2 reads YFSETQ. The CDR3 totals 15 residues. The ends lost 4 bases at V and 8 bases at J; junction bases unmatched: 12. Per the original methods: Amplification with reference gene primers provided the estimates of nucleated cell counts. Assay: immunoSEQ multiplex PCR; the TCRdb copy retains only in-frame clones and omits some. Clone size and V and J calls were adopted from that table, with D and trimming inferred from the DNA. Here the sample spans about 81,000 clones, approximately 82% being singletons. The clonotype comes from a human donor in a cohort sampled during active COVID-19. Sequencing was carried out using peripheral blood. The V gene is TRBV5-1, the J gene TRBJ2-1, with 7 nucleotides matching TRBD1. CDR3 amino acids: CASSQTGPPLDEQFF. For the CDR3, the DNA is TGCGCCAGCAGCCAGACAGGGCCTCCCCTCGATGAGCAGTTCTTC.